This T cell receptor beta chain was sequenced during a study of early T cells in non-severe SARS-CoV-2 infection. Study summary: The sequenced material was bulk RNA from unsorted whole blood, and its chains were unpaired.

Trimming removed 4 bases at V and 5 bases at J, with 15 bases between. This CDR3 contains 15 residues. Germline V gives CDR1 SGHNT, CDR2 YYREEE (reference sequence). In the library, individual cDNA molecules carried attached unique molecular identifiers. From the 5' RACE reads, TCRdb called clonotypes with MiXCR, one entry per CDR3 protein. The data show tens of thousands of distinct CDR3 sequences, with 6% to 7% seen just once and around 3.9% held by the top ten. At least ten counts were recorded for this clonotype. The sequenced sample was whole blood. This chain connects TRBV5-4 to TRBJ1-4; a possible D gene is TRBD1 (5 bases). This TCR came from an adult who was a healthcare worker with PCR-confirmed SARS-CoV-2 infection or an uninfected control (not recorded which). The DNA for the CDR3 is TGTGCCAGCAGCACGCAGGGACGTGAAAATGAAAAACTGTTTTTT. Translating gives CASSTQGRENEKLFF.